The following is a T cell receptor (beta chain) sequence with its context. The sample originates from a study of blood T cell dynamics during melanoma immunotherapy. Study information: Metastatic melanoma patients received first-line pembrolizumab or nivolumab plus ipilimumab.

The method was immunoSEQ multiplex PCR; TCRdb's version includes in-frame clones alone and lacks a portion of them. Among approximately 9,800 clones listed, 70% to 90% were seen once. The V gene's germline CDR1 is WSHSY and CDR2 SAAADI. This CDR3 region has 14 residues. V was pared by 6 bases and J by 5 bases, with 16 bases between. Time point denoted: pre-treatment baseline. Blood was drawn before treatment and at week 3 after checkpoint blockade. This specimen was blood, taken from a patient treated with checkpoint blockade. The receptor was derived from a human donor with melanoma. This chain uses TRBV10-2 with TRBJ1-1, with a possible D match to TRBD1 (5 bases). In DNA form, the CDR3 reads TGCGCCAGCAGGCCGGGACTCCTGGGGACTGAAGCTTTCTTT. This encodes CASRPGLLGTEAFF.